Listed here are 28 T cell receptor beta chains from one sample, sequenced in a study of blood T cell repertoires in COVID-19. The method was immunoSEQ multiplex PCR; TCRdb's version includes in-frame clones alone and lacks a portion of them. This table has some 320,000 clones, 87% appearing once. The sample comprised PBMCs or T cells enriched from blood (not recorded which). The receptors were sampled from a woman under 40 who had recovered from COVID-19.

As to this clone: A read error may account for a junction end that differs from germline. The V gene is TRBV7-7, the J gene TRBJ2-1; 9 positions agree with TRBD2. The CDR3 covers 15 residues. Per germline, CDR1 SSHAT and CDR2 FNYEAQ (reference sequence). The CDR3 DNA reads as TGTGCTAGCAGCTTGAATAGCGGGGGATCTAATGAGCAGTTCTTC. This encodes CASSLNSGGSNEQFF.

The rearrangement uses TRBV6-5 and TRBJ2-7, with 8 bases lining up with TRBD2. The CDR3 runs 14 residues. With V trimmed by 6 bases and J by 2 bases, 6 bases remained unmatched. Germline assignment: CDR1 MNHEY and CDR2 SVGAGI. The CDR3 region has the DNA TGTGCCAGCAGCCGGGGGGGGCTTACCTACGAGCAGTACTTC. Protein: CASSRGGLTYEQYF.

The rearrangement joins TRBV19 to TRBJ1-4; D perhaps matches TRBD1 (5 bases). Germline V lookup: CDR1 LNHDA, CDR2 SQIVND (reference sequence). V gave up 0 bases and J gave up 7 bases, with 15 bases separating them. CDR3 length equals 16 residues. The CDR3 reads CASSIEGAGSSEKLFF. Here the CDR3 DNA reads TGTGCCAGTAGTATAGAGGGCGCAGGGTCGAGTGAAAAACTGTTTTTT.

V usage is TRBV28 and J usage is TRBJ1-1; D ambiguous. Germline V CDR1 and CDR2: MDHEN, SYDVKM. The CDR3 extends over 15 amino acids. Trimming stripped 3 bases from V and 1 base from J, with 12 bases between. CDR3 loop: CASSFLSVENTEAFF. The CDR3 DNA is TGTGCCAGCAGTTTTCTAAGTGTTGAGAACACTGAAGCTTTCTTT.

The J gene is TRBJ2-3, the V gene TRBV4-1; 12 nucleotides match TRBD2. This CDR3 contains 19 residues. Germline-derived CDR1 and CDR2 are MGHRA and YSYEKL. With V trimmed by 4 bases and J by 2 bases, 13 bases remained unmatched. The CDR3 region is CASSLVFLAGGRNTDTQYF. The DNA of the CDR3 is TGCGCCAGCAGCCTCGTGTTCCTAGCGGGGGGGCGGAACACAGATACGCAGTATTTT.

This chain connects TRBV4-1 to TRBJ2-2, with TRBD2 matching over 7 bases. Germline values: CDR1 MGHRA, CDR2 YSYEKL. Trimming at V came to 1 base and at J to 2 bases, leaving 13 bases not matched to a gene. The CDR3 is 19 residues long. DNA for the CDR3: TGCGCCAGCAGCCAAGTCCCTAAACTAGCGAACCGCAACACCGGGGAGCTGTTTTTT. The encoded protein is CASSQVPKLANRNTGELFF.

This clone is a singleton in its sample. This sequence joins TRBV12-3 or TRBV12-4 and TRBJ1-2; D perhaps matches TRBD1 (6 bases). The CDR3 totals 13 residues. The germline V and J ends were trimmed by 8 bases and 3 bases, with 13 bases remaining between them. CDR3 region: CASSTGSDYGYTF. The CDR3 DNA reads TGTGCCAGCTCCACAGGGTCTGACTATGGCTACACCTTC.

V gene TRBV4-2 combines with J gene TRBJ2-3, with 10 bases lining up with TRBD2. The germline gives CDR1 LGHNA, CDR2 YNFKEQ. V shed 2 bases, J shed 5 bases, and the junction held 7 bases outside the gene matches. The CDR3 length is 16 residues. The CDR3 bases are TGTGCCAGCAGCCAATATCAAGCGGGGGGGAGAGATACGCAGTATTTT. It translates to CASSQYQAGGRDTQYF.

The rearrangement joins TRBV5-1 to TRBJ2-7; TRBD1 matches at 9 bases. Germline assignment: CDR1 SGHRS and CDR2 YFSETQ. The CDR3 is made up of 18 amino acids. J gave up 3 bases and V 4 bases, and 17 bases lay outside the gene matches. CDR3 nucleotides: TGCGCCAGCAGCCCGCTCATCCGCGACAGGGGGTTTATCTACGAGCAGTACTTC. The encoded protein is CASSPLIRDRGFIYEQYF.

The V and J genes are TRBV5-1 and TRBJ2-1, with 7 bases that match TRBD1. Per the germline V gene, CDR1 is SGHRS and CDR2 is YFSETQ. V shed 7 bases, J shed 5 bases, and the junction held 6 bases outside the gene matches. The CDR3 spans 13 residues. The CDR3 DNA is TGCGCCAGCTACAGGGACAGAGACAATGAGCAGTTCTTC. This gives the protein CASYRDRDNEQFF. Together with reference TRBV5-1 and TRBJ2-1, the CDR3 gives the full variable domain: KAGVTQTPRYLIKTRGQQVTLSCSPISGHRSVSWYQQTPGQGLQFLFEYFSETQRNKGNFPGRFSGRQFSNSRSEMNVSTLELGDSALYLCASYRDRDNEQFFGPGTRLTVL.

This rearrangement joins TRBV6-5 to TRBJ1-3; D is perhaps TRBD1 (6 bases). CDR1 is MNHEY, CDR2 SVGAGI, per germline. There are 12 residues in the CDR3. V shed 6 bases and J shed 8 bases, with 11 bases lying between them. The DNA for the CDR3 is TGTGCCAGCAGACAGGGTGAGGACACCATATATTTT. It yields the protein CASRQGEDTIYF.

The rearrangement links TRBV27 to TRBJ2-2, with D maybe TRBD1 (5 bases). The CDR3 is 13 residues long. Germline CDR1 MNHEY, CDR2 SMNVEV (reference sequence). Trimming left V 6 bases short and J 2 bases short, with 7 bases between. In DNA, the CDR3 is TGTGCCAGCAGCAGGGTAAACACCGGGGAGCTGTTTTTT. Translating it yields CASSRVNTGELFF.

The chain carries TRBV4-3 and TRBJ2-4; tentative D call: TRBD1 (6 bases). Looked up from germline, CDR1 is LGHNA and CDR2 is YSLEER. V lost 0 bases to trimming and J lost 8 bases, with 23 bases between them. CDR3 length: 18 residues. CDR3 region: CASSQDWAGVGVMDIQYF. CDR3 DNA: TGCGCCAGCAGCCAAGATTGGGCAGGGGTAGGGGTTATGGACATTCAGTACTTC.

The chain couples TRBV25-1 to TRBJ2-7; 11 nucleotides agree with TRBD1. Per germline, CDR1 MGHDK and CDR2 SYGVNS. The trim removed 8 bases at V and 2 bases at J, leaving 5 bases unmatched. CDR3 length: 14 amino acids. CDR3: CASGTGQGAYEQYF. The CDR3 nucleotides are TGTGCCAGCGGGACGGGACAGGGGGCCTACGAGCAGTACTTC.

The chain joins TRBV5-8 to TRBJ1-5, with TRBD1 matching over 8 bases. Germline CDR1 and CDR2: SGHTS and YDEGEE. This CDR3 comprises 13 residues. V shed 4 bases, J shed 7 bases, and the junction held 4 bases outside the gene matches. The chain's CDR3 is CASSHRGYQPQHF. CDR3 coding DNA: TGTGCCAGCAGCCACAGGGGGTACCAGCCCCAGCATTTT.

The chain links TRBV3-1 (or the pseudogene TRBV3-2) to TRBJ2-7; a weak D match, TRBD2 (6 bases). Trimming removed 3 bases from V and 6 bases from J, with 24 bases in between. Germline V gene lookup returns CDR1 LGHDT and CDR2 YNNKEL (reference sequence). The CDR3 runs to 17 residues. CDR3 DNA: TGTGCCAGCAGCCAGGTGGAAATACTAGGGAGTAGCGGCGAGCAGTACTTC. It yields the protein CASSQVEILGSSGEQYF.

The chain has TRBV7-3 and TRBJ2-3; weak D call: TRBD1 (6 bases). V was trimmed by 5 bases and J by 4 bases, leaving 10 bases between them. CDR1 is SGHTA, CDR2 FQGTGA, per germline. The CDR3 totals 13 residues. In nucleotides, the CDR3 is TGTGCCAGCAGCCTACAGGGCTCAGATACGCAGTATTTT. Translation: CASSLQGSDTQYF.

The chain links TRBV24-1 to TRBJ1-2; 9 bases line up with TRBD1. The CDR3 is 12 residues long. V lost 11 bases and J lost 8; bases outside the gene matches: 8. The V gene's germline CDR1 is KGHDR and CDR2 SFDVKD. The CDR3 loop reads CAISTGGRGYTF. CDR3 nucleotide sequence: TGTGCCATTTCGACAGGGGGGAGAGGCTACACCTTC.

The rearrangement uses TRBV3-1 (or the pseudogene TRBV3-2) and TRBJ2-2; possible D gene TRBD1, 5 bases. Trimming stripped 4 bases from V and 6 bases from J, with 6 bases between. The germline gives CDR1 LGHDT, CDR2 YNNKEL (reference sequence). The CDR3 totals 12 residues. The CDR3 loop is CASSLRAGELFF. The CDR3 DNA sequence: TGTGCCAGCAGCCTCAGGGCCGGGGAGCTGTTTTTT.

The chain joins TRBV2 to TRBJ2-1; TRBD2 matches 10 bases. The CDR3 contains 19 residues. The germline V gene encodes CDR1 SNHLY and CDR2 FYNNEI. V was pared by 6 bases and J by 2 bases, with 16 bases of the junction left unmatched. The CDR3 reads CASRNPASGGHYTYNEQFF. The CDR3 DNA reads TGTGCCAGCAGGAACCCGGCTAGCGGGGGCCATTACACCTACAATGAGCAGTTCTTC.

The chain couples TRBV6-5 to TRBJ1-2; 7 bases are a match to TRBD1. Losses at the gene ends were 6 bases for V and 4 bases for J; bases not matched to a gene: 8. The CDR3 runs to 14 residues. CDR1 is MNHEY, CDR2 SVGAGI, per germline. CDR3 sequence reads: CASRTTGTSYGYTF. CDR3 nucleotides: TGTGCCAGCAGAACGACAGGGACATCCTATGGCTACACCTTC.

The chain couples TRBV6-5 to TRBJ2-1, with 8 positions matching TRBD2. Germline CDR1 reads MNHEY; CDR2 reads SVGAGI. CDR3 length equals 15 residues. J gave up 4 bases and V 6 bases, and 8 bases lay outside the gene matches. CDR3 coding DNA: TGTGCCAGCAGCGCTATAGCGGGGCCTTACAATGAGCAGTTCTTC. As protein: CASSAIAGPYNEQFF.

The CDR3 nucleotides are TGCAGCGTTGAATTGGGGGGAGATACGCAGTATTTT. As protein: CSVELGGDTQYF. The chain recombines TRBV29-1 with TRBJ2-3; a weak D match, TRBD2 (6 bases). There are 12 residues in the CDR3. Germline CDR1 is SQVTM and CDR2 is ANQGSEA. The germline V and J ends were trimmed by 2 bases and 5 bases, with 8 bases remaining between them.

The chain couples TRBV7-3 to TRBJ2-1, with TRBD2 matching over 12 bases. Per the germline V gene, CDR1 is SGHTA and CDR2 is FQGTGA. Losses at the gene ends were 5 bases for V and 9 bases for J; bases not matched to a gene: 8. The CDR3 is made up of 15 amino acids. The CDR3 bases are TGTGCCAGCAGCCCGCTAGCGGGGGGGCAGGGTGAGCAGTTCTTC. This codes for CASSPLAGGQGEQFF. The whole variable domain, filled in from reference TRBV7-3 and TRBJ2-1, reads GAGVSQTPSNKVTEKGKYVELRCDPISGHTALYWYRQSLGQGPEFLIYFQGTGAADDSGLPNDRFFAVRPEGSVSTLKIQRTERGDSAVYLCASSPLAGGQGEQFFGPGTRLTVL.

The chain carries TRBV5-5 and TRBJ1-1, with D unclear. V was shortened by 4 bases and J by 6 bases, with 16 bases between the two germline ends. Germline CDR1 reads SGHKS; CDR2 reads YYEKEE (reference sequence). This CDR3 has 14 amino acids. CDR3 protein: CASSPRFVEPEAFF. The CDR3 nucleotides are TGTGCCAGCAGCCCCAGGTTTGTAGAGCCTGAAGCTTTCTTT.

The chain couples TRBV28 to TRBJ1-5; no clear D. The CDR3 loop spans 13 amino acids. Trimming cost V 5 bases and J 7 bases, with 12 bases left between them. CDR1 and CDR2 from the germline V gene are MDHEN and SYDVKM. As DNA, the CDR3 is TGTGCCAGCAGTGCGACCACTAGGCAGCCCCAGCATTTT. Protein: CASSATTRQPQHF.

This clone was found a few times. This chain connects TRBV19 to TRBJ1-5; possible D gene TRBD1, 5 bases. V shed 3 bases and J shed 8 bases, with 11 bases lying between them. The CDR3 extends over 13 amino acids. Germline V gene sequence: CDR1 LNHDA, CDR2 SQIVND (reference sequence). CDR3 coding DNA: TGTGCCAGTAGTATGGGACTCGAAGAGCCCCAGCATTTT. Translating it yields CASSMGLEEPQHF.

The genes are TRBV6-5 and TRBJ1-4; no clear D gene. Germline V gene lookup returns CDR1 MNHEY and CDR2 SVGAGI. V dropped 6 bases and J dropped 0 bases, with 8 bases sitting between them. The CDR3 has 14 residues. The CDR3 here is CASRTGATNEKLFF. The CDR3 DNA reads as TGTGCCAGCAGGACTGGAGCAACTAATGAAAAACTGTTTTTT.